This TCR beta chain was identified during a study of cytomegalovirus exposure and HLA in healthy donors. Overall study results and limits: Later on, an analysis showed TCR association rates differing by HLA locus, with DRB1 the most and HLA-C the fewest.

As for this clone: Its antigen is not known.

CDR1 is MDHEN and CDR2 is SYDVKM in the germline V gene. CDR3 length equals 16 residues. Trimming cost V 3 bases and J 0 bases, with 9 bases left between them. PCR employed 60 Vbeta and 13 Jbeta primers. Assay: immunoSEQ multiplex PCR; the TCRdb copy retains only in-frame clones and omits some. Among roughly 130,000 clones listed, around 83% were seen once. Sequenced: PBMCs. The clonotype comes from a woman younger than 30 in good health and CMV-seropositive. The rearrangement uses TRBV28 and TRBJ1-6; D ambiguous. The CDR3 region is CASSFAESSYNSPLHF. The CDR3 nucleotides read TGTGCCAGCAGTTTTGCGGAGAGCTCCTATAATTCACCCCTCCACTTT.